This TCR beta chain originates from a study of T cell responses to AZD1222 COVID-19 vaccine. The CDR3 has 13 amino acids. With 4 bases removed from V and 4 bases from J, the gap between germline ends came to 8 bases. From germline, CDR1 is SGDLS and CDR2 YYNGEE. Profiled with immunoSEQ multiplex PCR; TCRdb holds only in-frame clones, not every one. Of more than 110,000 clones detected, about 90% appear once; the ten largest clones hold 5% to 6.5%. Sequencing used peripheral blood, obtained on day 0 of AZD1222 vaccination. This receptor was obtained from an adult in good health. This chain links TRBV9 with TRBJ2-2; no clear D. DNA of the CDR3: TGTGCCAGCAGCTCGGGCCTCACCGGGGAGCTGTTTTTT. Its translation is CASSSGLTGELFF.